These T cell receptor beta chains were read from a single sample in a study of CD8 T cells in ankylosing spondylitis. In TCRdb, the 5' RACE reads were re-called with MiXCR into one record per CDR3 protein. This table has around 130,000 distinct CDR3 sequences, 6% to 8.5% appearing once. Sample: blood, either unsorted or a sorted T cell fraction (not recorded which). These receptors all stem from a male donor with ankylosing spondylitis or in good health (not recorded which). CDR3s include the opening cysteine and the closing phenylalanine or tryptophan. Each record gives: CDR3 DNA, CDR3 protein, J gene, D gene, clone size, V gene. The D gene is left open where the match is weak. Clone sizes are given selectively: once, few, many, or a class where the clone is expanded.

DNA: TGCGCCAGCAGCTTGGCCCAGCAGGCCACCTACGAGCAGTACTTC; CDR3: CASSLAQQATYEQYF; J: TRBJ2-7; D: -; size: many; V: TRBV5-1
DNA: TGTGCCAGCAGCTTAGGTCGTGGAAGCGAGCAGTACTTC; CDR3: CASSLGRGSEQYF; J: TRBJ2-7; D: -; size: many; V: TRBV7-2
DNA: TGTGCCAGCAGCTTAGGGGGGACAGGGGGAGAAGGTGGCTACACCTTC; CDR3: CASSLGGTGGEGGYTF; J: TRBJ1-2; D: TRBD1; size: many; V: TRBV7-2
DNA: TGCAGTGCTCAGGCCCCGGGGACTAGCGGGGGGTTTTTCGGGACCCAGTACTTC; CDR3: CSAQAPGTSGGFFGTQYF; J: TRBJ2-5; D: TRBD2; size: few; V: TRBV20-1
DNA: TGTGCCAGCAGCATTAGTAGGGGGGCCGACTCCTACAATGAGCAGTTCTTC; CDR3: CASSISRGADSYNEQFF; J: TRBJ2-1; D: -; size: many; V: TRBV3-1
DNA: TGTGCCAGTCTACAGGGGGCGCGGACCGGGGAGCTGTTTTTT; CDR3: CASLQGARTGELFF; J: TRBJ2-2; D: TRBD1; size: -; V: TRBV6-1
DNA: TGCGCCAGCAGCTTAGGAGATTCACCCCTCCACTTT; CDR3: CASSLGDSPLHF; J: TRBJ1-6; D: -; size: many; V: TRBV5-1
DNA: TGCAGTGCTAGCCCCGGGACTACGATACACAATGAGCAGTTCTTC; CDR3: CSASPGTTIHNEQFF; J: TRBJ2-1; D: TRBD2; size: many; V: TRBV20-1
DNA: TGTGCCATCAGTGAGGAGGTCAATTCACCCCTCCACTTT; CDR3: CAISEEVNSPLHF; J: TRBJ1-6; D: -; size: many; V: TRBV10-3
DNA: TGCAGCGTTCTACCGGGACTGCAGACAGATACGCAGTATTTT; CDR3: CSVLPGLQTDTQYF; J: TRBJ2-3; D: -; size: -; V: TRBV29-1
DNA: TGTGCCAGCAGCGGAAGGACTAGCGGGAGCAATGAGCAGTTCTTC; CDR3: CASSGRTSGSNEQFF; J: TRBJ2-1; D: TRBD2; size: many; V: TRBV9
DNA: TGTGCCACCAGCAGAGGTATACAGGGGGCTGGGAATGAGCAGTTCTTC; CDR3: CATSRGIQGAGNEQFF; J: TRBJ2-1; D: TRBD1; size: many; V: TRBV15
DNA: TGTGCCAGCAGCTTAAGTCCGGGACATACCTACGAGCAGTACTTC; CDR3: CASSLSPGHTYEQYF; J: TRBJ2-7; D: -; size: many; V: TRBV5-6
DNA: TGTGCCACCAGCCTTGACAGGGTGCCCGGCTACACCTTC; CDR3: CATSLDRVPGYTF; J: TRBJ1-2; D: TRBD1; size: many; V: TRBV15
DNA: TGCAGTGCTAGCGGACAGGGAGGGGAGACCCAGTACTTC; CDR3: CSASGQGGETQYF; J: TRBJ2-5; D: -; size: many; V: TRBV20-1
DNA: TGTGCCAGCAGCTTGGCCCCCGGTAGCAATAAGCCCCAGCATTTT; CDR3: CASSLAPGSNKPQHF; J: TRBJ1-5; D: -; size: -; V: TRBV5-5
DNA: TGTGCCAGCAGTTCAGGCGTTTTGGGGACCTACGAGCAGTACTTC; CDR3: CASSSGVLGTYEQYF; J: TRBJ2-7; D: -; size: many; V: TRBV12-3/TRBV12-4
DNA: TGTGCCAGCAGCTTCAGCGGGAATACGGAGTATTTT; CDR3: CASSFSGNTEYF; J: TRBJ2-3; D: TRBD2; size: -; V: TRBV3-1
DNA: TGTGCCACCAGTGATCCGATAGCGGGACGCTCCTACAATGAGCAGTTCTTC; CDR3: CATSDPIAGRSYNEQFF; J: TRBJ2-1; D: TRBD2; size: -; V: TRBV24-1
DNA: TGTGCCAGCAGCTGGGGTCTCCCGAGTAAAGCCTCCGAGCAGTACTTC; CDR3: CASSWGLPSKASEQYF; J: TRBJ2-7; D: -; size: many; V: TRBV7-9
DNA: TGTGCCAGCAGCTTAAGTTATCTCCCTAGCTCCTACAATGAGCAGTTCTTC; CDR3: CASSLSYLPSSYNEQFF; J: TRBJ2-1; D: -; size: many; V: TRBV7-8
DNA: TGCGCCAGCAGCTTGGCCACGGTGGGCGGGGAGCTGTTTTTT; CDR3: CASSLATVGGELFF; J: TRBJ2-2; D: -; size: many; V: TRBV5-1
DNA: TGCAGTGCTACCCGGACAGGGAACGTCTACGAGCAGTACTTC; CDR3: CSATRTGNVYEQYF; J: TRBJ2-7; D: TRBD1; size: -; V: TRBV20-1
DNA: TGTGCCAGCAGGTCACTAGCGGGAGTTGTAGATACGCAGTATTTT; CDR3: CASRSLAGVVDTQYF; J: TRBJ2-3; D: TRBD2; size: many; V: TRBV7-8
DNA: TGCAGTGCCAAAAGACTAGCGGGGGGGTCAGATTTCACAGATACGCAGTATTTT; CDR3: CSAKRLAGGSDFTDTQYF; J: TRBJ2-3; D: TRBD2; size: many; V: TRBV20-1
DNA: TGCAGTGCTAATCCAGACAGGGAGGGTCAGCCCCAGCATTTT; CDR3: CSANPDREGQPQHF; J: TRBJ1-5; D: TRBD1; size: many; V: TRBV20-1
DNA: TGTGCCAGCAACCCCGGGACAGGGGTAAATGAAGACTATGGCTACACCTTC; CDR3: CASNPGTGVNEDYGYTF; J: TRBJ1-2; D: TRBD1; size: many; V: TRBV7-9
DNA: TGTGCCAGCAGCTTAAAAACTAGCGGGAACTATGAGCAGTTCTTC; CDR3: CASSLKTSGNYEQFF; J: TRBJ2-1; D: TRBD2; size: many; V: TRBV7-2
DNA: TGCGCCAGCAGCTGGGCCTTAGGGCAAGAGACCCAGTACTTC; CDR3: CASSWALGQETQYF; J: TRBJ2-5; D: -; size: few; V: TRBV5-1
DNA: TGCAGCGTGTCCAGGGGCCCCCTTGAAGCTTTCTTT; CDR3: CSVSRGPLEAFF; J: TRBJ1-1; D: -; size: many; V: TRBV29-1
DNA: TGCAGTGCTAGAGATGTGGATGGCACAGATACGCAGTATTTT; CDR3: CSARDVDGTDTQYF; J: TRBJ2-3; D: -; size: many; V: TRBV20-1
DNA: TGTGCCAGCAGAGCCGGGACCGCGTATGGCTACACCTTC; CDR3: CASRAGTAYGYTF; J: TRBJ1-2; D: -; size: many; V: TRBV28
DNA: TGTGCCAGCAGCCTCGGGATTCCTTCCGGGACGGACTATGGCTACACCTTC; CDR3: CASSLGIPSGTDYGYTF; J: TRBJ1-2; D: -; size: few; V: TRBV3-1
DNA: TGTGCCAGCAGCACACCTATGAACACTGAAGCTTTCTTT; CDR3: CASSTPMNTEAFF; J: TRBJ1-1; D: -; size: many; V: TRBV28
DNA: TGCAGTGCTAGCAGGCCTAATGAAAAACTGTTTTTT; CDR3: CSASRPNEKLFF; J: TRBJ1-4; D: -; size: many; V: TRBV20-1
DNA: TGTGCCAGCAGCTCCCGGCTAGCCGGAGCTGACAATGAGCAGTTCTTC; CDR3: CASSSRLAGADNEQFF; J: TRBJ2-1; D: -; size: many; V: TRBV7-2
DNA: TGTGCCAGCAGCGCGACCTCCAGCAATGAGCAGTTCTTC; CDR3: CASSATSSNEQFF; J: TRBJ2-1; D: -; size: many; V: TRBV9
DNA: TGTGCCAGCAGCTTACGCCGGGACAGGGGGTCCTACGAGCAGTACTTC; CDR3: CASSLRRDRGSYEQYF; J: TRBJ2-7; D: TRBD1; size: many; V: TRBV13
DNA: TGCGCCAGCCCCCCTTTTGGTCCGCCACAGTCGGGCGGGGAGCTGTTTTTT; CDR3: CASPPFGPPQSGGELFF; J: TRBJ2-2; D: -; size: -; V: TRBV5-1
DNA: TGTGCCAGCAGCGGGACGATTCTGGGTGGCACCGGGGAGCTGTTTTTT; CDR3: CASSGTILGGTGELFF; J: TRBJ2-2; D: -; size: many; V: TRBV11-3
DNA: TGTGCCAGCTCCCCCCGGGGGGTTATTAGCAGGGAGACCCAGTACTTC; CDR3: CASSPRGVISRETQYF; J: TRBJ2-5; D: TRBD2; size: -; V: TRBV7-2
DNA: TGCGCCAGCCAGATGGGGGGAAGTGAGGGCGAGCAGTACTTC; CDR3: CASQMGGSEGEQYF; J: TRBJ2-7; D: -; size: many; V: TRBV5-1
DNA: TGTGCCACCAGTGATCAAAACCGGGACGATGTCTCCGAGCAGTACTTC; CDR3: CATSDQNRDDVSEQYF; J: TRBJ2-7; D: -; size: many; V: TRBV24-1
DNA: TGTGCCAGCAGCTTATTTGGGACAGGGGTAATTGGCTATGGCTACACCTTC; CDR3: CASSLFGTGVIGYGYTF; J: TRBJ1-2; D: TRBD1; size: -; V: TRBV7-2
DNA: TGCAGTGCTAGCATTGGGCTAGCGGGAGTTGATACGCAGTATTTT; CDR3: CSASIGLAGVDTQYF; J: TRBJ2-3; D: TRBD2; size: many; V: TRBV20-1
DNA: TGTGCCAGCAGCTCCAAAGACAGGGAATGGAATTCACCCCTCCACTTT; CDR3: CASSSKDREWNSPLHF; J: TRBJ1-6; D: TRBD1; size: many; V: TRBV6-1
DNA: TGCGCCAGCAGCTTGGCCGCATCAGTCACAACTGAAGCTTTCTTT; CDR3: CASSLAASVTTEAFF; J: TRBJ1-1; D: -; size: few; V: TRBV5-1
DNA: TGTGCCAGCAGCCCAGGGACAGTCTTTGACTATGGCTACACCTTC; CDR3: CASSPGTVFDYGYTF; J: TRBJ1-2; D: TRBD1; size: -; V: TRBV7-2
DNA: TGTGCCAGCAGACGCTCTTTCTTACCGAACACTGAAGCTTTCTTT; CDR3: CASRRSFLPNTEAFF; J: TRBJ1-1; D: -; size: many; V: TRBV27
DNA: TGTGCCAGCAGTTTTCAGGGTTCGAGTTCACCCCTCCACTTT; CDR3: CASSFQGSSSPLHF; J: TRBJ1-6; D: -; size: many; V: TRBV12-3/TRBV12-4